Below, 16 T cell receptor beta chains from the same sample are listed, as sequenced in a study of T-cell reconstitution after alpha-beta-depleted transplantation in children. Unique molecular identifiers were used in preparing the TCRbeta library. TCRdb reprocessed the PCR reads with MiXCR, giving one entry per CDR3 protein. The sample lists about 1,000,000 distinct CDR3 sequences; about 29% were seen once. Source: PBMCs, mostly from graft donor cells, taken 360 days after TCRalphabeta/CD19-depleted stem cell transplant. These receptors were obtained from a boy under two years old who had a stem cell transplant for SCID, so the T cells may come from the graft donor.

The V call is TRBV20-1, the J call TRBJ1-6; 9 nucleotides agree with TRBD1. Per the germline V gene, CDR1 is DFQATT and CDR2 is SNEGSKA (reference sequence). This CDR3 spans 15 amino acids. J gave up 8 bases and V 5 bases, and 10 bases lay outside the gene matches. The DNA of the CDR3 is TGCAGTGCTCCGGGACAGGGCGGCCCGGATTCACCCCTCCACTTT. Protein sequence: CSAPGQGGPDSPLHF.

This clonotype came up a few times. The chain uses TRBV20-1 and TRBJ2-1, with 8 bases lining up with TRBD2. The trim removed 3 bases at V and 5 bases at J, leaving 3 bases unmatched. Germline V CDR1 and CDR2: DFQATT, SNEGSKA (reference sequence). This CDR3 region has 13 residues. CDR3 residues: CSARREVNNEQFF. The CDR3, as DNA: TGCAGTGCTAGGCGGGAGGTTAACAATGAGCAGTTCTTC.

There are many counts of this clonotype. The chain carries TRBV5-1 and TRBJ2-5; D not certain. The CDR3 runs to 14 residues. The germline V and J ends were trimmed by 0 bases and 2 bases, with 8 bases remaining between them. CDR1 and CDR2 (germline): SGHRS, YFSETQ. CDR3 loop: CASSLGGRQETQYF. CDR3 nucleotide sequence: TGCGCCAGCAGCTTGGGAGGACGTCAAGAGACCCAGTACTTC.

The chain uses TRBV20-1 and TRBJ1-1; a weak D match, TRBD1 (5 bases). Germline V gene data show CDR1 as DFQATT and CDR2 as SNEGSKA (reference sequence). The length of the CDR3 is 13 residues. V lost 6 bases to trimming and J lost 5 bases, with 16 bases between them. The CDR3 DNA reads as TGCAGTGCAATCCCCTGGGGGGTAACTGAAGCTTTCTTT. Encoded protein: CSAIPWGVTEAFF.

This sequence joins TRBV20-1 and TRBJ2-1; D uncertain. CDR1 DFQATT and CDR2 SNEGSKA come from the germline V gene (reference sequence). V shed 1 base and J shed 0 bases, with 10 bases lying between them. The CDR3 has 15 amino acids. The CDR3 loop is CSARGSAYSYNEQFF. CDR3 bases: TGCAGTGCTAGAGGAAGCGCCTACTCCTACAATGAGCAGTTCTTC.

This clonotype was picked up many times. The gene calls are TRBV5-6 and TRBJ1-6; D is unresolved. V was clipped by 0 bases and J by 0 bases, with 13 bases between them. CDR1 and CDR2 from the germline V gene are SGHDT and YYEEEE. The CDR3 consists of 18 residues. The DNA for the CDR3 is TGTGCCAGCAGCTTGGGAGTAGGCCATAGCTCCTATAATTCACCCCTCCACTTT. Its protein product is CASSLGVGHSSYNSPLHF.

The J gene is TRBJ2-2, the V gene TRBV6-5, with D possibly called TRBD1 or TRBD2 (5 bases each). The V end was cut by 1 base, the J end by 1 base, with 7 bases between. This CDR3 contains 15 residues. Germline V gives CDR1 MNHEY, CDR2 SVGAGI. The CDR3 spells CASSYWGRNTGELFF. DNA for the CDR3: TGTGCCAGCAGTTACTGGGGGAGGAACACCGGGGAGCTGTTTTTT.

This clonotype was counted ten times or more. This chain uses TRBV6-5 with TRBJ1-2; D unresolved. Per germline, CDR1 MNHEY and CDR2 SVGAGI. V was shortened by 2 bases and J by 7 bases, with 8 bases between the two germline ends. This CDR3 has 12 residues. The CDR3 region has the DNA TGTGCCAGCAGTTACGGGCTTGGTGGCTACACCTTC. Its translation: CASSYGLGGYTF.

The chain links TRBV29-1 to TRBJ2-2; D might be TRBD1 (5 bases). V dropped 7 bases and J dropped 1 base, with 16 bases sitting between them. This CDR3 contains 15 residues. Looked up from germline, CDR1 is SQVTM and CDR2 is ANQGSEA. CDR3 sequence: CSAAKGLMNTGELFF. Written as DNA, the CDR3 is TGCAGCGCTGCGAAGGGGCTGATGAACACCGGGGAGCTGTTTTTT.

This CDR3 is CASTHGGGAPYEQYF. CDR3 nucleotides: TGTGCCAGCACCCATGGGGGGGGTGCCCCTTACGAGCAGTACTTC. The chain combines TRBV7-3 with TRBJ2-7, with TRBD2 matching over 7 bases. V gave up 7 bases and J gave up 4 bases; unmatched junction bases: 13. The length of the CDR3 is 15 residues. In germline, CDR1 is SGHTA, CDR2 FQGTGA.

J is TRBJ2-1 and V is TRBV12-5; D not certain. Trimming shortened V by 6 bases and J by 10 bases, and 10 bases separated the two germline ends. Germline assignment: CDR1 LGHNT and CDR2 FRNRAP. This CDR3 has 11 residues. The CDR3 region is CASGKTEEQFF. The CDR3 bases are TGTGCTAGTGGGAAAACAGAAGAGCAGTTCTTC. Full variable domain (rest looked up from reference TRBV12-5 and TRBJ2-1): DARVTQTPRHKVTEMGQEVTMRCQPILGHNTVFWYRQTMMQGLELLAYFRNRAPLDDSGMPKDRFSAEMPDATLATLKIQPSEPRDSAVYFCASGKTEEQFFGPGTRLTVL.

The sample holds a few counts of this clonotype. The V call is TRBV6-5, the J call TRBJ1-3, with D possibly being TRBD1 (6 bases). Germline values: CDR1 MNHEY, CDR2 SVGAGI. V lost 0 bases to trimming and J lost 0 bases, with 9 bases between them. The CDR3 covers 16 residues. The CDR3 bases are TGTGCCAGCAGTTACTCGTGGGGGCCCTCTGGAAACACCATATATTTT. Translating gives CASSYSWGPSGNTIYF.

This chain uses TRBV5-1 with TRBJ2-5, with 7 bases identical to TRBD1. Losses at the gene ends were 3 bases for V and 3 bases for J; bases not matched to a gene: 5. The CDR3 consists of 14 residues. Germline-derived CDR1 and CDR2 are SGHRS and YFSETQ. The CDR3 nucleotides read TGCGCCAGCAGCTGGGACAGCCAAAAAGAGACCCAGTACTTC. Its protein is CASSWDSQKETQYF. Full variable domain (remainder filled in from reference TRBV5-1 and TRBJ2-5): KAGVTQTPRYLIKTRGQQVTLSCSPISGHRSVSWYQQTPGQGLQFLFEYFSETQRNKGNFPGRFSGRQFSNSRSEMNVSTLELGDSALYLCASSWDSQKETQYFGPGTRLLVL.

This clonotype was detected a few times. The gene calls are TRBV12-3 or TRBV12-4 and TRBJ2-6; D remains unclear. Trimming cost V 1 base and J 0 bases, with 10 bases left between them. The CDR3 is 17 residues long. The CDR3 DNA reads as TGTGCCAGCAGTTTAGTGGTGAGCCCCTCTGGGGCCAACGTCCTGACTTTC. Its protein product is CASSLVVSPSGANVLTF.

V usage is TRBV20-1 and J usage is TRBJ2-1, with a weak D call TRBD2 (5 bases). The CDR3 covers 17 residues. Trimming stripped 0 bases from V and 1 base from J, with 16 bases between. Germline CDR1 reads DFQATT; CDR2 reads SNEGSKA (reference sequence). The CDR3 nucleotides are TGCAGTGCTAGAGATCTAAACGGACTTAGGTCCTACAATGAGCAGTTCTTC. This codes for CSARDLNGLRSYNEQFF.

V usage is TRBV10-2 and J usage is TRBJ2-2; 13 bases map to TRBD2. Germline trimming cut 6 bases from V and 0 bases from J; bases unmatched to any gene: 7. The CDR3 sequence is 18 residues long. CDR1 is WSHSY and CDR2 is SAAADI in the germline V gene. The CDR3 DNA reads TGCGCCAGCAGCCCGCGGGGACTAGCGGGGCCGAACACCGGGGAGCTGTTTTTT. This sequence encodes CASSPRGLAGPNTGELFF.